Listed here are 14 T cell receptor beta chains from one sample, sequenced in a study of vaccination and CD4 T cells after COVID-19. A single record per CDR3 protein comes from TCRdb applying MiXCR to the PCR reads. The table includes around 19,000 distinct CDR3 sequences, less than 80% detected once. This specimen consisted of CD4+ T cells from blood, obtained before SARS-CoV-2 vaccination. These receptors were taken from a human donor who had recovered from COVID-19.

The count of this clonotype is one. The J gene is TRBJ2-5, the V gene TRBV7-6; 8 bases are a match to TRBD1. Losses at the gene ends were 5 bases for V and 4 bases for J; bases not matched to a gene: 18. Per germline, CDR1 SGHVS and CDR2 FNYEAQ. The CDR3 consists of 18 residues. CDR3 sequence reads: CASSPRVIGQGTIETQYF. The CDR3 DNA reads as TGTGCCAGCAGCCCCCGCGTCATAGGACAGGGAACTATAGAGACCCAGTACTTC. The entire variable domain, with the rest obtained from reference TRBV7-6 and TRBJ2-5, is as follows: GAGVSQSPRYKVTKRGQDVALRCDPISGHVSLYWYRQALGQGPEFLTYFNYEAQQDKSGLPNDRFSAERPEGSISTLTIQRTEQRDSAMYRCASSPRVIGQGTIETQYFGPGTRLLVL.

The V and J genes are TRBV19 and TRBJ1-3, with 7 bases that match TRBD1. The germline V gene has CDR1 LNHDA and CDR2 SQIVND (reference sequence). The V and J ends lost 5 bases and 0 bases, in that order; junction bases with no gene match: 10. The CDR3 runs to 17 residues. Here the CDR3 reads CASSAIWTGNSGNTIYF. CDR3 coding DNA: TGTGCCAGTAGTGCGATCTGGACAGGAAACTCTGGAAACACCATATATTTT.

The chain has TRBV10-3 and TRBJ1-5, with 9 bases aligning to TRBD1. The CDR3 is 15 residues long. Per the germline V gene, CDR1 is ENHRY and CDR2 is SYGVKD. V gave up 10 bases and J gave up 1 base; unmatched junction bases: 8. CDR3 loop: CATRPQGASNQPQHF. The DNA of the CDR3 is TGTGCCACCCGACCACAGGGGGCAAGCAATCAGCCCCAGCATTTT.

This chain links TRBV7-9 with TRBJ1-5; D possibly corresponds to TRBD1 (5 bases). This CDR3 comprises 17 residues. CDR1 is SEHNR and CDR2 is FQNEAQ in the germline V gene (reference sequence). Trimming shortened V by 3 bases and J by 0 bases, and 15 bases separated the two germline ends. The CDR3 DNA is TGTGCCAGCAGCTTGGGAGGTACAGGATATAGCAATCAGCCCCAGCATTTT. This sequence encodes CASSLGGTGYSNQPQHF.

The chain links TRBV5-1 to TRBJ2-5; D gene ambiguous. The length of the CDR3 is 14 residues. The germline CDR1 and CDR2 sequences are SGHRS and YFSETQ. The V end was cut by 4 bases, the J end by 2 bases, with 12 bases between. As DNA, the CDR3 is TGCGCCAGCAGCATAAGGGTGGTTCAAGAGACCCAGTACTTC. It codes for CASSIRVVQETQYF.

The gene calls are TRBV7-9 and TRBJ1-1, with D possibly being TRBD1 (5 bases). Trimming took off 5 bases at V and 2 bases at J, with 12 bases between the two ends. The CDR3 contains 14 residues. Germline-derived CDR1 and CDR2 are SEHNR and FQNEAQ (reference sequence). CDR3 in amino acids: CASSPQAYNTEAFF. The CDR3 DNA reads TGTGCCAGCAGCCCACAGGCTTATAACACTGAAGCTTTCTTT. Together with reference TRBV7-9 and TRBJ1-1, the CDR3 gives the full variable domain: DTGVSQNPRHKITKRGQNVTFRCDPISEHNRLYWYRQTLGQGPEFLTYFQNEAQLEKSRLLSDRFSAERPKGSFSTLEIQRTEQGDSAMYLCASSPQAYNTEAFFGQGTRLTVV.

This clonotype was counted between two and nine times. The rearrangement joins TRBV7-9 to TRBJ2-3, with a weak D call TRBD2 (5 bases). The CDR3 consists of 17 residues. Germline-derived CDR1 and CDR2 are SEHNR and FQNEAQ (reference sequence). Trimming took off 2 bases at V and 4 bases at J, with 19 bases between the two ends. As DNA, the CDR3 is TGTGCCAGCAGCTTAAGTCCTTTGAGGGAAGGTGCAGATACGCAGTATTTT. Translated: CASSLSPLREGADTQYF.

The chain uses TRBV15 and TRBJ1-1; the match to TRBD1 covers 9 bases. CDR3 length: 15 residues. Germline V CDR1 and CDR2: LNHNV, YYDKDF (reference sequence). Trimming cost V 3 bases and J 11 bases; bases outside gene matches: 13. The CDR3 region is CATSSFRSRDRAAFF. DNA of the CDR3: TGTGCCACCAGCAGCTTCCGTTCCCGGGACAGGGCCGCTTTCTTT.

This sequence joins TRBV7-2 and TRBJ2-3; D may be TRBD1 (6 bases). The CDR3 sequence is 16 residues long. CDR1 is SGHTA, CDR2 FQGNSA, per germline. Trimming left V 4 bases short and J 2 bases short, with 16 bases between. The CDR3 loop is CASSSSSGQLTDTQYF. The CDR3 nucleotides are TGTGCCAGCAGCTCATCCTCGGGACAACTCACAGATACGCAGTATTTT.

This clonotype was observed a few times. The rearrangement uses TRBV19 and TRBJ2-5; D unresolved. Germline assignment: CDR1 LNHDA and CDR2 SQIVND (reference sequence). V was cut by 1 base and J by 2 bases, with 14 bases left in between. The length of the CDR3 is 16 residues. CDR3 residues: CASSIGRRRPQETQYF. CDR3 bases: TGTGCCAGTAGTATAGGACGGCGGAGACCACAAGAGACCCAGTACTTC.

The chain couples TRBV20-1 to TRBJ2-7; a weak D match, TRBD2 (6 bases). The CDR3 runs to 13 residues. Deletions cut 8 bases from V and 3 bases from J, with 17 bases between. Germline lookup yields CDR1 DFQATT and CDR2 SNEGSKA (reference sequence). The CDR3 region is CSTLGDSSYEQYF. The DNA for the CDR3 is TGCAGTACGCTTGGGGACTCGAGCTACGAGCAGTACTTC.

The rearrangement joins TRBV7-2 to TRBJ2-5; D gene ambiguous. V was pared by 5 bases and J by 5 bases, with 9 bases between. CDR1 and CDR2 (germline): SGHTA, FQGNSA. The CDR3 is 12 residues long. The CDR3 nucleotides read TGTGCCAGCAGCCACCTTCGGGAGACCCAGTACTTC. Its protein product is CASSHLRETQYF.

The V call is TRBV7-2, the J call TRBJ2-5, with 8 bases identical to TRBD1. The trim removed 3 bases at V and 2 bases at J, leaving 5 bases unmatched. This CDR3 has 15 residues. The germline CDR1 and CDR2 sequences are SGHTA and FQGNSA. CDR3 DNA: TGTGCCAGCAGCTTGATGCAGGGGGCACAAGAGACCCAGTACTTC. Translation: CASSLMQGAQETQYF.

The chain uses TRBV27 and TRBJ2-7, with no clear D. The CDR3 runs to 13 residues. Germline V gene sequence: CDR1 MNHEY, CDR2 SMNVEV (reference sequence). V lost 6 bases and J 0 bases, leaving 9 bases between the germline ends. The CDR3 protein is CASSKMSSYEQYF. The CDR3 nucleotides read TGTGCCAGCAGCAAAATGAGCTCCTACGAGCAGTACTTC.